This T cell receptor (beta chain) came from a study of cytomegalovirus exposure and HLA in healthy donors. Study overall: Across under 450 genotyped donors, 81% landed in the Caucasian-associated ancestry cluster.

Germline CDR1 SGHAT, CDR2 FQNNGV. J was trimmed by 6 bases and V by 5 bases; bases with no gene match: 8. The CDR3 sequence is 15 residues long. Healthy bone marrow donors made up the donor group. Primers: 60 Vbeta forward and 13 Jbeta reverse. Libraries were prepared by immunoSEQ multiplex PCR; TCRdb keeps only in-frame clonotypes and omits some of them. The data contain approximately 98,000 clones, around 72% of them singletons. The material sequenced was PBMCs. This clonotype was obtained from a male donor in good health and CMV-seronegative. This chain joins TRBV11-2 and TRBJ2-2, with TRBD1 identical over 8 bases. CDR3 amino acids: CASSPRTGSPGELFF. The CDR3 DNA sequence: TGTGCCAGCAGCCCCCGGACAGGGTCCCCCGGGGAGCTGTTTTTT.